This T cell receptor beta chain originates from a study of T cells in Graves' hyperthyroidism and ophthalmopathy. Turning to the study itself: Staff took peripheral blood when the initial diagnosis was made, before any treatment began.

RNA transcripts were the template for amplifying TCR beta CDR3 regions. A first-round RT-PCR of the TCR CDR3 used the HTBI primer set. TCRdb itself ran the multiplex PCR reads through MiXCR, one entry per CDR3 protein. This sample has 500,000 to 750,000 distinct CDR3 sequences, with about 14% found just once. Exclusions: uncontrolled infection, other autoimmune disease, pregnancy, lactation. Diagnosis relied on clinical symptoms, serum thyroxine and TRAb, thyroid ultrasound and orbital computed tomography. Germline V gives CDR1 LGHNA, CDR2 YSLEER. This CDR3 is 20 amino acids long. The trim removed 4 bases at V and 0 bases at J, leaving 18 bases unmatched.

This rearrangement joins TRBV4-3 to TRBJ2-1, with 7 bases identical to TRBD2. This TCR was sampled from a woman aged 18-29 years with Graves' ophthalmopathy. The sample comprised blood. CDR3 bases: TGCGCCAGCAGCCCCCGAGTCGCGGGAGACCCCCTGAGCTCCTACAATGAGCAGTTCTTC. Protein product: CASSPRVAGDPLSSYNEQFF.